Following are 21 T cell receptor beta chains from one sample sequenced in a study of shared clonotypes between healthy human individuals. Profiling relied on immunoSEQ multiplex PCR, and the TCRdb table lists in-frame clones only, not all of them. The table records more than 200,000 clones, 50% to 75% of them present only once. The sequencing input was memory CD4+ T cells sorted from blood. The subset: CD45RA-negative fraction. All receptors derive from a man in his thirties or forties in good health.

The rearrangement links TRBV28 to TRBJ2-7; a weak D match, TRBD2 (6 bases). Germline-derived CDR1 and CDR2 are MDHEN and SYDVKM. Trimming left V 10 bases short and J 2 bases short, with 9 bases between. The CDR3 spans 11 residues. The CDR3 protein is CATGEAYEQYF. The CDR3 DNA reads TGTGCCACGGGGGAGGCCTACGAGCAGTACTTC.

The count of this clone is one. The gene calls are TRBV7-3 and TRBJ2-1; possible D gene TRBD2, 6 bases. Germline V gene lookup returns CDR1 SGHTA and CDR2 FQGTGA. Between the trimmed V and J ends, which lost 5 bases and 6 bases, there was a span of 11 bases. The CDR3 has 13 residues. The DNA of the CDR3 is TGTGCCAGCAGCCCGTCTAGCGCCAATGAGCAGTTCTTC. Translation gives CASSPSSANEQFF.

This rearrangement joins TRBV5-1 to TRBJ2-2; TRBD1 aligns across 8 bases. Germline V CDR1 and CDR2: SGHRS, YFSETQ. The ends lost 4 bases at V and 1 base at J; junction bases unmatched: 0. This CDR3 is 14 amino acids long. CDR3 sequence (DNA): TGCGCCAGCAGCGGGACAGGGAACACCGGGGAGCTGTTTTTT. Translated: CASSGTGNTGELFF.

This sequence joins TRBV10-3 and TRBJ2-3, with 11 bases that match TRBD2. V was clipped by 3 bases and J by 3 bases; unmatched bases: 8. The germline V gene has CDR1 ENHRY and CDR2 SYGVKD. This CDR3 comprises 17 residues. The CDR3: CAISDSLAGGHTDTQYF. CDR3 DNA: TGTGCCATCAGTGATTCTTTAGCGGGAGGGCATACAGATACGCAGTATTTT.

The chain carries TRBV10-3 and TRBJ1-2; D is uncertain. V lost 9 bases, J lost 2 bases, and 10 bases lay in between. The CDR3 covers 12 residues. Germline V CDR1 and CDR2: ENHRY, SYGVKD. The CDR3 DNA reads as TGTGCCATAAACCGGGGAAACTATGGCTACACCTTC. This codes for CAINRGNYGYTF.

On this clone itself: Other DNA sequences within the sample encode an identical CDR3. The V and J genes are TRBV9 and TRBJ2-7, with 10 positions matching TRBD2. V shed 3 bases, J shed 4 bases, and the junction held 7 bases outside the gene matches. Germline values: CDR1 SGDLS, CDR2 YYNGEE. The CDR3 runs 15 residues. CDR3 region: CASSESSGSSYEQYF. In DNA, the CDR3 is TGTGCCAGCAGCGAGTCTAGCGGGAGCTCGTACGAGCAGTACTTC.

This clone was observed at least ten times. The chain has TRBV6-5 and TRBJ1-5; D unclear. Looked up from germline, CDR1 is MNHEY and CDR2 is SVGAGI. The CDR3 length is 15 residues. The V end was cut by 7 bases, the J end by 0 bases, with 13 bases between. The CDR3 DNA reads TGTGCCAGCAAAATCAGAATATATAGCAATCAGCCCCAGCATTTT. Protein sequence: CASKIRIYSNQPQHF.

The chain combines TRBV5-8 with TRBJ2-5, with 7 bases that match TRBD1. The germline V gene encodes CDR1 SGHTS and CDR2 YDEGEE. The V gene end was trimmed by 7 bases and the J gene end by 2 bases; junction bases not matched to a gene: 5. The CDR3 extends over 13 amino acids. DNA of the CDR3: TGTGCCAGCGCAAGGGGGCTACAAGAGACCCAGTACTTC. As protein: CASARGLQETQYF.

This clone appeared a single time. The CDR3 DNA sequence: TGCGCCAGCAGCTTGACAGCCCGGGTTGGGGAGACCCAGTACTTC. It encodes CASSLTARVGETQYF. V and J are TRBV5-1 and TRBJ2-5; D gene uncertain. Germline CDR1 SGHRS, CDR2 YFSETQ. V lost 1 base to trimming and J lost 5 bases, with 15 bases between them. This CDR3 region has 15 residues.

The rearrangement joins TRBV11-2 to TRBJ2-7; D is unresolved. Trimming removed 4 bases at V and 2 bases at J, with 9 bases between. The CDR3 runs 13 residues. From germline, CDR1 is SGHAT and CDR2 FQNNGV. The CDR3 sequence is CASSYTETYEQYF. In nucleotides, the CDR3 is TGTGCCAGCAGCTATACAGAAACCTACGAGCAGTACTTC.

The rearrangement joins TRBV5-4 to TRBJ2-7; 12 positions match TRBD2. The V gene end was trimmed by 4 bases and the J gene end by 3 bases; junction bases not matched to a gene: 5. CDR3 length: 15 amino acids. The germline V gene encodes CDR1 SGHNT and CDR2 YYREEE (reference sequence). The CDR3 DNA reads as TGTGCCAGCAGCCCTGGACTAGCGGGGCTCTACGAGCAGTACTTC. Protein product: CASSPGLAGLYEQYF.

The V gene is TRBV19, the J gene TRBJ2-1; the match to TRBD2 covers 7 bases. The V gene's germline CDR1 is LNHDA and CDR2 SQIVND (reference sequence). The CDR3 is made up of 17 amino acids. The V segment lost 6 bases and the J segment 4 bases; nucleotides outside the gene matches: 15. CDR3 in amino acids: CASSLDGGRVGYNEQFF. The CDR3 DNA sequence: TGTGCCAGTAGCCTCGATGGCGGGAGAGTCGGTTACAATGAGCAGTTCTTC.

The genes are TRBV19 and TRBJ1-2; D possibly corresponds to TRBD1 (6 bases). This CDR3 contains 16 residues. Germline lookup yields CDR1 LNHDA and CDR2 SQIVND (reference sequence). V dropped 5 bases and J dropped 3 bases, with 19 bases sitting between them. This chain's CDR3 is CASSPLPTGTDYGYTF. CDR3 nucleotide sequence: TGTGCCAGTAGTCCCCTCCCAACAGGGACCGACTATGGCTACACCTTC.

The chain uses TRBV5-5 and TRBJ2-7; no definite D call. Trimming pared 3 bases from V and 2 bases from J, leaving 3 bases between. Per the germline V gene, CDR1 is SGHKS and CDR2 is YYEKEE (reference sequence). This CDR3 is built from 11 residues. CDR3 sequence reads: CASSYTYEQYF. The CDR3 DNA reads as TGTGCCAGCAGCTACACCTACGAGCAGTACTTC.

This rearrangement joins TRBV29-1 to TRBJ2-3; D is unresolved. The CDR3 length is 14 residues. Germline V lookup: CDR1 SQVTM, CDR2 ANQGSEA. V was shortened by 1 base and J by 1 base, with 9 bases between the two germline ends. The CDR3 region has the DNA TGCAGCGTTGAAGTCCCTAGGGGCACAGATACGCAGTATTTT. Amino acid sequence: CSVEVPRGTDTQYF.

This clone appeared once. The chain joins TRBV7-2 to TRBJ2-7; D ambiguous. Trimming left V 1 base short and J 1 base short, with 8 bases between. CDR3 length: 14 residues. Germline assignment: CDR1 SGHTA and CDR2 FQGNSA. CDR3 nucleotides: TGTGCCAGCAGCTTAGTTGACAAGTCCTACGAGCAGTACTTC. This gives the protein CASSLVDKSYEQYF. Variable domain in full (rest from reference TRBV7-2 and TRBJ2-7): GAGVSQSPSNKVTEKGKDVELRCDPISGHTALYWYRQSLGQGLEFLIYFQGNSAPDKSGLPSDRFSAERTGGSVSTLTIQRTQQEDSAVYLCASSLVDKSYEQYFGPGTRLTVT.

A few counts support this clone. The chain joins TRBV10-3 to TRBJ1-2; D is possibly TRBD1 (6 bases). The CDR3 has 13 residues. The V gene lost 1 base and the J gene lost 8 bases, with 11 bases spanning the gap. Germline loops: CDR1 ENHRY, CDR2 SYGVKD. The CDR3 bases are TGTGCCATCAGTGAGTTTGACAGGTCGGGCTACACCTTC. Translating it yields CAISEFDRSGYTF.

The V gene is TRBV5-8, the J gene TRBJ1-4; a weak D match, TRBD1 (6 bases). This CDR3 is 16 amino acids long. V dropped 2 bases and J dropped 5 bases, with 16 bases sitting between them. The germline CDR1 and CDR2 sequences are SGHTS and YDEGEE. The CDR3 sequence: CASSLWSRRGNEKLFF. The CDR3 coding sequence is TGTGCCAGCAGCTTATGGAGTCGGAGGGGGAATGAAAAACTGTTTTTT.

This clone was found a few times. V gene TRBV19 combines with J gene TRBJ2-7; 7 bases are a match to TRBD2. The CDR3 runs 15 residues. The ends lost 5 bases at V and 3 bases at J; junction bases unmatched: 10. Per the germline V gene, CDR1 is LNHDA and CDR2 is SQIVND (reference sequence). The CDR3 DNA reads as TGTGCCAGTAGTCACACTAGCGAGTTTAACTACGAGCAGTACTTC. Protein sequence: CASSHTSEFNYEQYF.

The chain joins TRBV5-4 to TRBJ2-3; 13 nucleotides line up with TRBD2. CDR1 and CDR2 from the germline V gene are SGHNT and YYREEE (reference sequence). This CDR3 spans 19 amino acids. Trimming removed 0 bases from V and 0 bases from J; junction bases left unmatched: 7. The CDR3 sequence is CASSLVFSLAGGSTDTQYF. CDR3 nucleotides: TGTGCCAGCAGCTTGGTATTTTCACTAGCGGGAGGGAGCACAGATACGCAGTATTTT.

The chain is built from TRBV5-4 and TRBJ2-3, with 15 bases fitting TRBD2. This CDR3 has 19 residues. Trimming at V came to 0 bases and at J to 3 bases, leaving 8 bases not matched to a gene. Germline V gene lookup returns CDR1 SGHNT and CDR2 YYREEE (reference sequence). CDR3 sequence (DNA): TGTGCCAGCAGCTTGGGCGGACTAGCGGGAGGGTCGTATACAGATACGCAGTATTTT. Its translation: CASSLGGLAGGSYTDTQYF.